One sample yielded the 10 T cell receptor beta chains listed below, sequenced in a study. TCRdb passed the 5' RACE reads through MiXCR, listing each CDR3 protein once. The profile covers roughly 64,000 distinct CDR3 sequences, with approximately 23% appearing a single time and over 2.5% taken by the ten largest. Sequenced sample: memory CD4+ T cells sorted from a lymph node. As to subset: memory CD4+ T cells, CD4+CD45RO+CD25-. These receptors came from a female donor with breast cancer.

This chain uses TRBV6-6 with TRBJ1-2; no firm D call. The CDR3 length is 12 residues. Germline CDR1 and CDR2: MNHNY and SVGAGI (reference sequence). The ends were cut back, 2 bases at V and 6 bases at J, with 7 bases in the middle. The CDR3 protein is CASSYVIDGYTF. The CDR3 bases are TGTGCCAGCAGTTACGTGATTGATGGCTACACCTTC.

This rearrangement joins TRBV27 to TRBJ2-1; unclear D gene. The CDR3 has 15 amino acids. V gave up 2 bases and J gave up 7 bases, with 15 bases separating them. Germline CDR1 is MNHEY and CDR2 is SMNVEV (reference sequence). The CDR3 is CASSLLPELPNEQFF. CDR3 nucleotides: TGTGCCAGCAGTTTACTTCCCGAACTGCCAAATGAGCAGTTCTTC.

Points on this clonotype: The junction departs from germline at one end; a sequencing error may be responsible. This sequence joins TRBV5-4 and TRBJ2-2; D call uncertain. CDR3 length: 14 residues. CDR1 SGHNT and CDR2 YYREEE come from the germline V gene (reference sequence). The DNA for the CDR3 is TGTGCCAGCAGCCTACCGATCTCCACCTGGGAGCTGTTTTTT. Translation: CASSLPISTWELFF.

Only a few counts were recorded for this clonotype. This rearrangement joins TRBV9 to TRBJ2-1; the match to TRBD2 covers 13 bases. Germline V gene data show CDR1 as SGDLS and CDR2 as YYNGEE. Trimming removed 6 bases from V and 6 bases from J; junction bases left unmatched: 6. The CDR3 has 15 amino acids. The CDR3 sequence: CASNLGLAGVNEQFF. CDR3 sequence (DNA): TGTGCCAGCAACCTTGGACTAGCGGGAGTCAATGAGCAGTTCTTC.

V and J are TRBV6-1 and TRBJ1-2, with D unclear. The CDR3 extends over 14 amino acids. Trimming took 2 bases from V and 4 from J, leaving 11 bases between them. Germline V gene sequence: CDR1 MNHNS, CDR2 SASEGT. CDR3 sequence (DNA): TGTGCCAGCAGTGAAAGGTTGGGCTCCTATGGCTACACCTTC. It is translated as CASSERLGSYGYTF.

This clonotype was picked up many times. The CDR3 nucleotides read TGTGCCAGCAGCACACTAGCGGGGCCAGAAAACATTCAGTACTTC. It codes for CASSTLAGPENIQYF. This sequence joins TRBV9 and TRBJ2-4; 10 nucleotides match TRBD2. The germline V gene encodes CDR1 SGDLS and CDR2 YYNGEE. This CDR3 spans 15 amino acids. Trimming cost V 4 bases and J 5 bases; bases outside gene matches: 6. Complete variable domain (other parts from reference TRBV9 and TRBJ2-4): DSGVTQTPKHLITATGQRVTLRCSPRSGDLSVYWYQQSLDQGLQFLIQYYNGEERAKGNILERFSAQQFPDLHSELNLSSLELGDSALYFCASSTLAGPENIQYFGAGTRLSVL.

The CDR3 bases are TGTGCCAGCAGCTCTAGGGGAGCTGGGGCCAACGTCCTGACTTTC. Protein sequence: CASSSRGAGANVLTF. This chain connects TRBV12-3 or TRBV12-4 to TRBJ2-6, with D perhaps assigned TRBD1 or TRBD2 (5 bases each). This CDR3 has 15 residues. V was trimmed by 6 bases and J by 2 bases, leaving 11 bases between them.

In this sample, this clonotype turned up many times. This chain joins TRBV20-1 and TRBJ2-3, with 7 bases fitting TRBD2. Germline lookup yields CDR1 DFQATT and CDR2 SNEGSKA (reference sequence). The CDR3 is 12 residues long. With V trimmed by 0 bases and J by 14 bases, 8 bases remained unmatched. The CDR3 spells CSARDLNGRLYF. The CDR3 DNA is TGCAGTGCTAGAGATCTCAACGGGAGGCTGTATTTT.

This clonotype was observed at least ten times. The CDR3 protein is CASRVQGTEAFF. Here the CDR3 DNA reads TGTGCCAGCAGGGTACAGGGAACTGAAGCTTTCTTT. The chain carries TRBV5-6 and TRBJ1-1, with a tentative D call TRBD1 (6 bases). This CDR3 region has 12 residues. Germline V gene lookup returns CDR1 SGHDT and CDR2 YYEEEE. V dropped 5 bases and J dropped 5 bases, with 10 bases sitting between them.

This clonotype showed up many times. The rearrangement uses TRBV4-1 and TRBJ1-1; D gene ambiguous. Germline lookup yields CDR1 MGHRA and CDR2 YSYEKL. CDR3 size: 16 residues. The ends were cut back, 0 bases at V and 9 bases at J, with 20 bases in the middle. The DNA for the CDR3 is TGCGCCAGCAGCCAAGATGTTCAAGTATTTCGATTGAAAGCTTTCTTT. Protein product: CASSQDVQVFRLKAFF.